A single sample gave rise to the 14 T cell receptor beta chains below, sequenced in a study of identical twins. TCRdb called the 5' RACE reads again in MiXCR, with one record for every CDR3 protein. The data show roughly 490,000 distinct CDR3 sequences, roughly 13% seen once. The same specimen was also included in a second study, on yellow fever vaccine responses in identical twins.

Sample: CD4+ T cells sorted from blood. Receptors originate from a young woman in good health.

The chain is built from TRBV4-2 and TRBJ2-3, with 9 bases identical to TRBD2. Per the germline V gene, CDR1 is LGHNA and CDR2 is YNFKEQ. This CDR3 is 18 amino acids long. V lost 3 bases and J lost 3; bases outside the gene matches: 13. The DNA of the CDR3 is TGTGCCAGCAGCCATGGCGCGGGGGGGCCGGATTTGACAGATACGCAGTATTTT. Protein sequence: CASSHGAGGPDLTDTQYF.

This clonotype was detected only a few times. The rearrangement uses TRBV6-5 and TRBJ2-7; 8 bases map to TRBD2. The length of the CDR3 is 16 residues. V lost 3 bases and J lost 6; bases outside the gene matches: 13. Germline values: CDR1 MNHEY, CDR2 SVGAGI. The CDR3 reads CASSYNRAGGSFEQYF. Written as DNA, the CDR3 is TGTGCCAGCAGTTATAATCGGGCGGGGGGTAGCTTCGAGCAGTACTTC.

This clonotype was counted many times. The J gene is TRBJ1-5, the V gene TRBV3-1; D is unresolved. Germline V gene lookup returns CDR1 LGHDT and CDR2 YNNKEL (reference sequence). With 0 bases removed from V and 6 bases from J, the gap between germline ends came to 6 bases. CDR3 length: 13 residues. The CDR3 DNA reads TGTGCCAGCAGCCAAGATTGGGGTCAGCCCCAGCATTTT. Its translation: CASSQDWGQPQHF.

This clonotype has just a few counts. The chain joins TRBV6-2 or TRBV6-3 to TRBJ2-5; 12 bases align to TRBD2. CDR3 length equals 16 residues. The trim removed 2 bases at V and 5 bases at J, leaving 6 bases unmatched. Per germline, CDR1 MNHEY and CDR2 SVGEGT. CDR3 sequence (DNA): TGTGCCAGCAGTTACGTCACTAGCGGGAGGATCGAGACCCAGTACTTC. Translating gives CASSYVTSGRIETQYF.

The sample holds a few counts of this clonotype. V gene TRBV20-1 combines with J gene TRBJ2-5; the D gene is possibly TRBD2 (6 bases). CDR3 size: 12 residues. CDR1 and CDR2 from the germline V gene are DFQATT and SNEGSKA (reference sequence). V was shortened by 3 bases and J by 4 bases, with 9 bases between the two germline ends. In DNA, the CDR3 is TGCAGTGCTAGCGGGGGAAGAGAGACCCAGTACTTC. Protein product: CSASGGRETQYF.

The chain couples TRBV28 to TRBJ2-7, with a possible D match to TRBD1 (6 bases). Trimming removed 2 bases at V and 2 bases at J, with 16 bases between. This CDR3 region has 16 residues. CDR1 is MDHEN, CDR2 SYDVKM, per germline. The CDR3 spells CASSLTGPAGAYEQYF. In DNA form, the CDR3 reads TGTGCCAGCAGTTTAACCGGGCCAGCAGGGGCCTACGAGCAGTACTTC. Using reference TRBV28 and TRBJ2-7 for the parts outside the CDR3, the full variable domain is DVKVTQSSRYLVKRTGEKVFLECVQDMDHENMFWYRQDPGLGLRLIYFSYDVKMKEKGDIPEGYSVSREKKERFSLILESASTNQTSMYLCASSLTGPAGAYEQYFGPGTRLTVT.

There are a few counts of this clonotype. CDR3 sequence: CASSRLRGAPSSYEQYF. CDR3 nucleotide sequence: TGTGCCAGCAGTCGACTCCGGGGAGCCCCATCCTCCTACGAGCAGTACTTC. The chain uses TRBV12-3 or TRBV12-4 and TRBJ2-7, with D maybe TRBD2 (5 bases). The CDR3 has 17 amino acids. V was shortened by 5 bases and J by 0 bases, with 20 bases between the two germline ends.

The chain recombines TRBV12-3 or TRBV12-4 with TRBJ2-2, with D maybe TRBD1 (5 bases). This CDR3 is built from 14 residues. Trimming left V 2 bases short and J 6 bases short, with 10 bases between. Here the CDR3 DNA reads TGTGCCAGCAGTTTACTAAGGGGCCCCGGGGAGCTGTTTTTT. It encodes CASSLLRGPGELFF.

This clonotype has just a few counts. The chain links TRBV29-1 to TRBJ2-3, with 7 positions matching TRBD1. CDR3 length: 14 amino acids. After removal of 4 bases from V and 2 bases from J, the junction contained 6 bases not matched to a gene. Per the germline V gene, CDR1 is SQVTM and CDR2 is ANQGSEA. This chain's CDR3 is CSVVGRGSTDTQYF. As DNA, the CDR3 is TGCAGCGTTGTCGGCAGGGGGTCCACAGATACGCAGTATTTT.

This clonotype was detected a few times. The CDR3 region is CASSPQAGNEQFF. As DNA, the CDR3 is TGTGCCAGCTCACCACAAGCAGGCAATGAGCAGTTCTTC. The genes are TRBV18 and TRBJ2-1; no definite D call. Germline CDR1 and CDR2: KGHSH and LQKENI. The V gene lost 1 base and the J gene lost 6 bases, with 7 bases spanning the gap. This CDR3 is 13 amino acids long.

This chain connects TRBV24-1 to TRBJ2-5, with 10 nucleotides matching TRBD1. The CDR3 length is 16 residues. Trimming at V came to 4 bases and at J to 7 bases, leaving 11 bases not matched to a gene. The germline V gene encodes CDR1 KGHDR and CDR2 SFDVKD. In DNA, the CDR3 is TGTGCCACCAGTGACCAGACGGGACAGGGGTCAGGGACCCAGTACTTC. It specifies CATSDQTGQGSGTQYF.

A single count supports this clonotype. Here the CDR3 reads CASSERTVNTGELFF. The DNA of the CDR3 is TGCGCCAGCAGTGAGAGGACTGTGAACACCGGGGAGCTGTTTTTT. The rearrangement uses TRBV10-1 and TRBJ2-2, with D possibly matching TRBD2 (5 bases). V lost 2 bases, J lost 1 base, and 8 bases lay in between. The CDR3 totals 15 residues. Germline lookup yields CDR1 WNHNN and CDR2 SYGVQD (reference sequence).

This clonotype has just a few counts. The genes are TRBV20-1 and TRBJ2-2, with D perhaps TRBD1 (5 bases). Germline loops: CDR1 DFQATT, CDR2 SNEGSKA (reference sequence). The CDR3 loop spans 18 amino acids. V gave up 6 bases and J gave up 1 base, with 24 bases separating them. The CDR3 reads CSAKPPRQTPLNTGELFF. The CDR3 DNA follows: TGCAGTGCAAAGCCCCCCCGACAGACCCCCTTGAACACCGGGGAGCTGTTTTTT.

This chain joins TRBV7-9 and TRBJ2-7; 10 bases fit TRBD2. This CDR3 is 15 amino acids long. Germline-derived CDR1 and CDR2 are SEHNR and FQNEAQ (reference sequence). Trimming took 5 bases from V and 2 from J; bases not matched to a gene: 6. Here the CDR3 reads CASSLGLAEPYEQYF. DNA of the CDR3: TGTGCCAGCAGCCTCGGACTAGCGGAGCCCTACGAGCAGTACTTC.